A selection of T cell receptor beta chains follows, all from one sample in a study of patients and donors after allogeneic stem cell transplantation. MiXCR was run by TCRdb on the RT-PCR reads, yielding one entry per CDR3 protein. The sample yields roughly 880,000 distinct CDR3 sequences, more than 15% seen once. Sequencing was performed on blood, either unsorted or a sorted T cell fraction (not recorded which). The source of these receptors is a human donor who was either an allogeneic HSCT recipient or a stem cell or donor lymphocyte infusion donor (not recorded which). It is not recorded whose cells these are; they may come from a transplant donor. Both conserved end residues are part of each CDR3. D genes are given only for firm matches. The size field is filled for only some rows; it gives once, few, many or a size class.

few | TRBJ1-3 | TRBD1 | TRBV7-3 | TGTGCCAGCAGCCCCGGAGGGGGCGGAAACACCATATATTTT | CASSPGGGGNTIYF
NA | TRBJ2-1 | NA | TRBV7-9 | TGTGCCAGCACGGTAGTAACTACGTACAATGAGCAGTTCTTC | CASTVVTTYNEQFF
few | TRBJ2-3 | NA | TRBV5-1 | TGCGCCAGCAGCCCCCACCGGTTCCGGGAGCCCACAGATACGCAGTATTTT | CASSPHRFREPTDTQYF
few | TRBJ2-7 | NA | TRBV30 | TGTGCCTGGACCCCCGTCAGCTCCTACGAGCAGTACTTC | CAWTPVSSYEQYF
NA | TRBJ2-1 | NA | TRBV5-1 | TGCGCCAGCAGCGACAAGAACGAGCAGTTCTTC | CASSDKNEQFF
few | TRBJ1-5 | NA | TRBV6-5 | TGTGCCAGCAGTTATCAGTGGGGGGGAGAGCCCCAGCATTTT | CASSYQWGGEPQHF
few | TRBJ1-1 | TRBD1 | TRBV5-1 | TGCGCCAGCAACCCAGCCCCAGGGGGAATCGCTGAAGCTTTCTTT | CASNPAPGGIAEAFF
NA | TRBJ2-2 | NA | TRBV20-1 | TGCAGTGCTAGGGTTCGGGCGAACACCGGGGAGCTGTTTTTT | CSARVRANTGELFF
NA | TRBJ2-7 | NA | TRBV9 | TGTGCCAGCAGCGAAATGCCGAGCGGCAAAGTTGATGAGCAGTACTTC | CASSEMPSGKVDEQYF
NA | TRBJ2-7 | NA | TRBV29-1 | TGCAGCGTTGCGACGGGGGGACAGACATACGAGCAGTACTTC | CSVATGGQTYEQYF
NA | TRBJ2-1 | TRBD2 | TRBV19 | TGTGCCAGTAGGTATGGGGGACTAGCGGGGTACAATGAGCAGTTCTTC | CASRYGGLAGYNEQFF
few | TRBJ1-1 | NA | TRBV10-3 | TGTGCCATCAGTGGGAAAAATACAGGGAAAACCACTGAAGCTTTCTTT | CAISGKNTGKTTEAFF
NA | TRBJ2-7 | TRBD2 | TRBV6-1 | TGTGCCAGCAGTCGCGGGACTAGCGGGGGCTACGAGCAGTACTTC | CASSRGTSGGYEQYF
NA | TRBJ2-1 | NA | TRBV7-3 | TGTGCCAGCAGCTCTGACTCGGCCTACAATGAGCAGTTCTTC | CASSSDSAYNEQFF
few | TRBJ2-1 | NA | TRBV7-6 | TGTGCCAGCAAACCCAGGGGATCATACAATGAGCAGTTCTTC | CASKPRGSYNEQFF
many | TRBJ2-2 | NA | TRBV29-1 | TGCAGCGTTGTTCCGGGAACGAACACCGGGGAGCTGTTTTTT | CSVVPGTNTGELFF
NA | TRBJ2-3 | TRBD2 | TRBV20-1 | TGCAGTGCTACCCGGACTAGCGGGGGGGATCCCACAGATACGCAGTATTTT | CSATRTSGGDPTDTQYF
few | TRBJ2-7 | TRBD2 | TRBV20-1 | TGCAGTGCTAGCCTCTCCCCTCGACTAGCGCAAACCTACGAGCAGTACTTC | CSASLSPRLAQTYEQYF
few | TRBJ2-7 | TRBD2 | TRBV6-2/TRBV6-3 | TGTGCCAGCAGACACGGGGCTAGCGGGCGCTACGAGCAGTACTTC | CASRHGASGRYEQYF
NA | TRBJ2-6 | TRBD1 | TRBV4-2 | TGTGCCAGCAGCCACAGACAGGGCCTCATGGCGTCGGTCGGGGCCAACGTCCTGACTTTC | CASSHRQGLMASVGANVLTF
few | TRBJ1-1 | NA | TRBV25-1 | TGTGCCAGCAGTGAATTTTGGGGATCGGACACTGAAGCTTTCTTT | CASSEFWGSDTEAFF
NA | TRBJ2-7 | NA | TRBV30 | TGTGCCTGGATGCGGCTACCTGAGCACGAGCAGTACTTC | CAWMRLPEHEQYF
NA | TRBJ2-7 | NA | TRBV2 | TGTGCCAGCGCAGGGGACTCCGCCTACGAGCAGTACTTC | CASAGDSAYEQYF
NA | TRBJ2-3 | NA | TRBV4-1 | TGCGCCAGCAGCCCGGAGGCCCGGTTGGGTGATACGCAGTATTTT | CASSPEARLGDTQYF
NA | TRBJ2-5 | NA | TRBV14 | TGTGCCAGCAGCCGACACTCCCAAGAGACCCAGTACTTC | CASSRHSQETQYF
few | TRBJ1-3 | TRBD1 | TRBV5-5 | TGTGCCAGCAGCCCGGACAGGGGTGGTGGCACCATATATTTT | CASSPDRGGGTIYF
NA | TRBJ1-6 | NA | TRBV12-3/TRBV12-4 | TGTGCCAGCAGTTTGGGAGGGATTAATTCACCCCTCCACTTT | CASSLGGINSPLHF
few | TRBJ2-1 | NA | TRBV18 | TGTGCCAGCTCACCATCGGCTGTACCCTACAATGAGCAGTTCTTC | CASSPSAVPYNEQFF
NA | TRBJ2-2 | NA | TRBV5-1 | TGCGCCAGCAGCTTGGATGCCGGAGACACCGGGGAGCTGTTTTTT | CASSLDAGDTGELFF
NA | TRBJ2-1 | TRBD2 | TRBV27 | TGTGCCAGCAGTCGCATAGCGGGAGGGCCTAAGAGTGAGCAGTTCTTC | CASSRIAGGPKSEQFF
few | TRBJ1-5 | NA | TRBV15 | TGTGCCACCAGTACCCACCAGGGGAAAATTAATATAAATCAGCCCCAGCATTTT | CATSTHQGKININQPQHF
few | TRBJ2-1 | NA | TRBV5-1 | TGCGCCAGCAGCTTAGTAGGGCAGGGATTACACAATGAGCAGTTCTTC | CASSLVGQGLHNEQFF
NA | TRBJ2-7 | NA | TRBV29-1 | TGCAGCGTTGAAATAGGGAAAACCTACGAGCAGTACTTC | CSVEIGKTYEQYF
few | TRBJ1-4 | NA | TRBV6-2/TRBV6-3 | TGTGCCAGCAGTTACTCTCCAGGCCAAACATCTGAAGGCGGAAAACTGTTTTTT | CASSYSPGQTSEGGKLFF
many | TRBJ1-1 | NA | TRBV6-5 | TGTGCCAGCAGTTACTCGGGGGTGAACACTGAAGCTTTCTTT | CASSYSGVNTEAFF
few | TRBJ2-7 | NA | TRBV14 | TGTGCCAGCAGCCCCCGGGATGCCCCTTACTTC | CASSPRDAPYF
NA | TRBJ2-2 | TRBD2 | TRBV20-1 | TGCAGTGCTAGCGAACAACCCCGGGACTACTATGCCGCGAACACCGGGGAGCTGTTTTTT | CSASEQPRDYYAANTGELFF
many | TRBJ1-5 | NA | TRBV5-6 | TGTGCCAGCAGCTTTTCGGGGGGCAGCAATCAGCCCCAGCATTTT | CASSFSGGSNQPQHF
NA | TRBJ1-1 | TRBD1 | TRBV20-1 | TGCAGTGGGGGACAGTCCACTGAAGCTTTCTTT | CSGGQSTEAFF
NA | TRBJ1-3 | NA | TRBV5-1 | TGCGCCAGCAGCTCCCAGGGACAAGGAAACACCATATATTTT | CASSSQGQGNTIYF
NA | TRBJ2-1 | TRBD1 | TRBV11-2 | TGTGCCAGCACCAACAGGGGCCCCCTCTCCTACAATGAGCAGTTCTTC | CASTNRGPLSYNEQFF
NA | TRBJ2-2 | TRBD1 | TRBV27 | TGTGCCAGCAGAGCAGGGGGCCTGAACACCGGGGAGCTGTTTTTT | CASRAGGLNTGELFF
few | TRBJ1-3 | NA | TRBV5-1 | TGCGCCAGCAGCTTGGCCGGGGGCCAAGGAAACACCATATATTTT | CASSLAGGQGNTIYF
NA | TRBJ2-5 | TRBD2 | TRBV4-2 | TGTGCCAGCAGCCAAGCCCTAGCGGGGGGGCAAGAGACCCAGTACTTC | CASSQALAGGQETQYF
few | TRBJ1-2 | NA | TRBV15 | TGTGCCACCAGCAGAGATAGAGGACGGCTCTATGGCTACACCTTC | CATSRDRGRLYGYTF
few | TRBJ2-3 | NA | TRBV29-1 | TGCAGCGTTGAAGACGGTCGAAGTACAGATACGCAGTATTTT | CSVEDGRSTDTQYF
NA | TRBJ1-2 | TRBD1 | TRBV4-1 | TGCGCCAGCAGCCAGGTAGACAGGGGGCTTAACTATGGCTACACCTTC | CASSQVDRGLNYGYTF
NA | TRBJ2-5 | NA | TRBV27 | TGTGCCAGCAGTTTAGAAGCGGATCAAGAGACCCAGTACTTC | CASSLEADQETQYF
NA | TRBJ2-7 | NA | TRBV5-5 | TGTGCCAGCAGCTTGAGATCAGGGTACGAGCAGTACTTC | CASSLRSGYEQYF
NA | TRBJ2-3 | NA | TRBV28 | TGTGCCAGCAGAACCGCCACAGATACGCAGTATTTT | CASRTATDTQYF
NA | TRBJ2-2 | NA | TRBV25-1 | TGTGCCAGCAGTGAGAGTAGGGACCGGCCCGGGGAGCTGTTTTTT | CASSESRDRPGELFF
NA | TRBJ1-2 | TRBD1 | TRBV27 | TGTGCCAGCAGCATCCGGGACAGGGGCCAAACGGCAACTTTCTATGGCTACACCTTC | CASSIRDRGQTATFYGYTF
few | TRBJ2-3 | NA | TRBV7-9 | TGTGCCACCCAGGAGACAGATACGCAGTATTTT | CATQETDTQYF
many | TRBJ1-3 | NA | TRBV24-1 | TGTGCCACCAGTGAGACGGGACAACCTGGAAACACCATATATTTT | CATSETGQPGNTIYF
few | TRBJ2-5 | TRBD2 | TRBV24-1 | TGTGCCACCAGTGATACCGGGACTAGCGGGAGAAGGGAGACCCAGTACTTC | CATSDTGTSGRRETQYF
few | TRBJ2-2 | TRBD1 | TRBV7-9 | TGTGCCAGCAGCGAACAGGGGGCAGTCGGGAACACCGGGGAGCTGTTTTTT | CASSEQGAVGNTGELFF
NA | TRBJ2-1 | TRBD2 | TRBV7-3 | TGTGCCAGCAGCTTAAATCCCCCTGGCCTAGCGGGGGGCAATGAGCAGTTCTTC | CASSLNPPGLAGGNEQFF
NA | TRBJ1-1 | TRBD1 | TRBV30 | TGTGCCTGGAGTAAAGGGGGCCCAGAAGCTTTCTTT | CAWSKGGPEAFF
few | TRBJ2-5 | NA | TRBV9 | TGTGCCAGCAGCAAAAGGACGGGAGAAGAGACCCAGTACTTC | CASSKRTGEETQYF